The clone carrying this T cell receptor (beta chain) showed up just once. Cohorts were assigned according to the clinical history that participants reported. This record belongs to a study of blood T cell repertoires in COVID-19. Study at large: Acute and convalescent COVID-19 specimens originated in the United States, Italy and Spain.

Data came from immunoSEQ multiplex PCR; TCRdb stores just in-frame clones and leaves some out. This table has about 150,000 clones, about 83% appearing once. The sequence derives from a woman between 45 and 65 years old who had been exposed to COVID-19. Input material: PBMCs or T cells enriched from blood (not recorded which).

DNA for the CDR3: TGTGCCAGCAGCCGACTAGCGGGAGCCCCGACCTTTCAGTACTTC. Translation: CASSRLAGAPTFQYF. The chain recombines TRBV3-1 (or the pseudogene TRBV3-2) with TRBJ2-4, with 12 bases aligning to TRBD2. Germline V lookup: CDR1 LGHDT, CDR2 YNNKEL (reference sequence). V shed 4 bases and J 11 bases; nucleotides not matched to a gene: 9. This CDR3 is built from 15 residues.